This TCR beta chain appears in the sequencing data of a study of cytomegalovirus exposure and HLA in healthy donors. About this clone: Antigen unknown.

13 Jbeta primers and 60 Vbeta primers were used for the PCR. The assay was immunoSEQ multiplex PCR, and TCRdb's table has in-frame clones only and misses some. The table records 130,000 or so clones, about 83% of them present only once. Points from the study as a whole: Links to common viral pathogens appeared, in a later analysis, for several of the most significant clusters. A later analysis linked 15,000 to 20,000 TCR beta sequences to HLA alleles at 0.05 false discovery rate.

Looked up from germline, CDR1 is LNHDA and CDR2 is SQIVND (reference sequence). The CDR3 covers 14 residues. V dropped 7 bases and J dropped 6 bases, with 17 bases sitting between them. The receptor's source is a woman younger than 45 in good health and CMV-seronegative. The V and J genes are TRBV19 and TRBJ2-3; a possible D gene is TRBD1 (6 bases). Sequencing input: PBMCs. The CDR3 reads CASMRGSSFDTQYF. CDR3 bases: TGTGCCAGTATGAGGGGGTCCAGCTTTGATACGCAGTATTTT. The full variable domain, in which reference TRBV19 and TRBJ2-3 provide the parts outside the CDR3, is DGGITQSPKYLFRKEGQNVTLSCEQNLNHDAMYWYRQDPGQGLRLIYYSQIVNDFQKGDIAEGYSVSREKKESFPLTVTSAQKNPTAFYLCASMRGSSFDTQYFGPGTRLTVL.